These 27 T cell receptor beta chains came from one sample sequenced in a study of cytomegalovirus exposure and HLA in healthy donors. The PCR had 60 Vbeta and 13 Jbeta primers. The protocol was immunoSEQ multiplex PCR, while the TCRdb copy is restricted to in-frame clones and leaves out a portion. The top ten hold less than 4.5% of the sample, which has 200,000 to 250,000 clones, 70% to 85% seen once. Sample: PBMCs. Source of these receptors: a male donor in good health and CMV-seronegative.

The rearrangement joins TRBV7-2 to TRBJ2-7, with D perhaps matching TRBD2 (6 bases). The V and J ends lost 1 base and 3 bases respectively, with 19 bases between them. The CDR3 is 17 amino acids. Germline CDR1 SGHTA, CDR2 FQGNSA. The CDR3 region is CASSLGGTHRRYYEQYF. CDR3 coding DNA: TGTGCCAGCAGCTTAGGCGGGACCCACCGAAGGTACTACGAGCAGTACTTC.

J is TRBJ1-4 and V is TRBV29-1; TRBD1 matches at 9 bases. Germline V gene data show CDR1 as SQVTM and CDR2 as ANQGSEA. The CDR3 spans 13 residues. J lost 6 bases, V lost 5 bases, and 4 bases had no gene match. CDR3 bases: TGCAGCGTTAGACAGGGGGGCGATGAAAAACTGTTTTTT. It translates to CSVRQGGDEKLFF.

The chain is built from TRBV13 and TRBJ2-7, with a possible D match to TRBD1 (5 bases). The germline V and J ends were trimmed by 2 bases and 3 bases, with 8 bases remaining between them. Per the germline V gene, CDR1 is PRHDT and CDR2 is FYEKMQ (reference sequence). This CDR3 spans 13 amino acids. The chain's CDR3 is CASSLQGNYEQYF. The CDR3 DNA is TGTGCCAGCAGCTTACAGGGAAACTACGAGCAGTACTTC.

The rearrangement uses TRBV18 and TRBJ2-1; D perhaps matches TRBD1 (7 bases). Trimming cost V 1 base and J 1 base, with 11 bases left between them. The CDR3 has 16 residues. CDR1 and CDR2 from the germline V gene are KGHSH and LQKENI. CDR3 nucleotides: TGTGCCAGCTCACCACTGCAGGGGGGTTCCTACAATGAGCAGTTCTTC. Residues: CASSPLQGGSYNEQFF.

The genes are TRBV5-4 and TRBJ1-2; 8 bases fit TRBD1. The CDR3 runs to 16 residues. Losses at the gene ends were 0 bases for V and 6 bases for J; bases not matched to a gene: 10. From germline, CDR1 is SGHNT and CDR2 YYREEE (reference sequence). The DNA for the CDR3 is TGTGCCAGCAGCTTGGGGCCCGGACAGGGCGGAGATGGCTACACCTTC. Translated: CASSLGPGQGGDGYTF.

The chain combines TRBV7-2 with TRBJ2-3; the D gene is possibly TRBD2 (6 bases). Trimming shortened V by 5 bases and J by 2 bases, and 11 bases separated the two germline ends. There are 14 residues in the CDR3. CDR1 and CDR2 from the germline V gene are SGHTA and FQGNSA. CDR3 in amino acids: CASSPGLNTDTQYF. The CDR3 DNA is TGTGCCAGCAGCCCGGGACTTAACACAGATACGCAGTATTTT.

This chain connects TRBV2 to TRBJ1-1; TRBD1 might be the D (6 bases). This CDR3 is built from 15 residues. The germline V gene encodes CDR1 SNHLY and CDR2 FYNNEI. The ends were cut back, 2 bases at V and 1 base at J, with 11 bases in the middle. CDR3 sequence reads: CASSERDTWNTEAFF. In DNA, the CDR3 is TGTGCCAGCAGTGAACGGGACACATGGAACACTGAAGCTTTCTTT.

For this clone: This same CDR3 is encoded by further DNA sequences in the sample. This sequence joins TRBV9 and TRBJ2-1, with TRBD2 matching 7 bases. Germline CDR1 and CDR2: SGDLS and YYNGEE. V shed 0 bases and J 4 bases; nucleotides not matched to a gene: 4. CDR3 length equals 15 residues. CDR3 residues: CASSVGLAEYNEQFF. CDR3 coding DNA: TGTGCCAGCAGCGTAGGGCTAGCGGAGTACAATGAGCAGTTCTTC.

The chain uses TRBV5-5 and TRBJ2-7; TRBD2 matches 8 bases. Germline CDR1 is SGHKS and CDR2 is YYEKEE (reference sequence). V was pared by 3 bases and J by 6 bases, with 8 bases of the junction left unmatched. This CDR3 has 14 residues. Here the CDR3 reads CASSSLAGSPEQYF. The DNA for the CDR3 is TGTGCCAGCAGCTCCTTAGCGGGAAGTCCCGAGCAGTACTTC.

CDR3 loop: CATRGYQETQYF. As DNA, the CDR3 is TGTGCCACCCGGGGGTACCAAGAGACCCAGTACTTC. V usage is TRBV15 and J usage is TRBJ2-5; perhaps TRBD2 as D (6 bases). Trimming shortened V by 8 bases and J by 0 bases, and 7 bases separated the two germline ends. CDR3 size: 12 residues. Germline V gene sequence: CDR1 LNHNV, CDR2 YYDKDF (reference sequence).

The chain couples TRBV6-1 to TRBJ2-1; D call uncertain. The CDR3 loop spans 13 amino acids. From germline, CDR1 is MNHNS and CDR2 SASEGT. V lost 1 base, J lost 4 bases, and 5 bases lay in between. For the CDR3, the DNA is TGTGCCAGCAGTGAAGTATATTACAATGAGCAGTTCTTC. Its translation: CASSEVYYNEQFF.

With regard to this clone: The same CDR3 is also encoded by other DNA sequences in this sample. The rearrangement joins TRBV19 to TRBJ2-7; 10 nucleotides agree with TRBD1. Looked up from germline, CDR1 is LNHDA and CDR2 is SQIVND (reference sequence). J gave up 3 bases and V 7 bases, and 6 bases lay outside the gene matches. The CDR3 covers 14 residues. The CDR3 region has the DNA TGTGCCAGTACCCCGACAGGGGGCTTCTACGAGCAGTACTTC. This translates into CASTPTGGFYEQYF.

The chain couples TRBV6-5 to TRBJ1-2, with 7 bases that match TRBD1. The V gene end was trimmed by 6 bases and the J gene end by 5 bases; junction bases not matched to a gene: 9. Germline V gene lookup returns CDR1 MNHEY and CDR2 SVGAGI. This CDR3 spans 14 amino acids. The CDR3 DNA sequence: TGTGCCAGCAGCTACGACAGGGCTCCTTATGGCTACACCTTC. Amino acids: CASSYDRAPYGYTF.

The chain uses TRBV7-6 and TRBJ2-1, with 9 bases matching TRBD1. The trim removed 5 bases at V and 6 bases at J, leaving 8 bases unmatched. The germline gives CDR1 SGHVS, CDR2 FNYEAQ. The CDR3 consists of 15 residues. The CDR3 nucleotides read TGTGCCAGCAGCCCAGGGACAGGGACGGGCAATGAGCAGTTCTTC. As protein: CASSPGTGTGNEQFF.

This clone was seen only once. This sequence joins TRBV10-2 and TRBJ2-3, with 7 bases lining up with TRBD2. J gave up 6 bases and V 6 bases, and 15 bases lay outside the gene matches. Looked up from germline, CDR1 is WSHSY and CDR2 is SAAADI. There are 16 residues in the CDR3. CDR3 nucleotide sequence: TGCGCCAGCAGGACCGGGGAGGGCTCGGGCGGGGATACGCAGTATTTT. This sequence encodes CASRTGEGSGGDTQYF.

V is TRBV5-6 and J is TRBJ2-2; TRBD1 matches 7 bases. The trim removed 0 bases at V and 4 bases at J, leaving 0 bases unmatched. CDR3 length: 14 residues. The V gene's germline CDR1 is SGHDT and CDR2 YYEEEE. DNA of the CDR3: TGTGCCAGCAGCTTGGAGGGGGCCACCGGGGAGCTGTTTTTT. Encoded protein: CASSLEGATGELFF.

The chain employs TRBV7-3 and TRBJ1-6; 11 nucleotides line up with TRBD1. The CDR3 is made up of 15 amino acids. Germline V CDR1 and CDR2: SGHTA, FQGTGA. Trimming took 2 bases from V and 10 from J; bases not matched to a gene: 4. In DNA, the CDR3 is TGTGCCAGCAGCTTAGGGGACAGGGGGTGGTCACCCCTCCACTTT. This translates into CASSLGDRGWSPLHF.

The J gene is TRBJ1-4, the V gene TRBV2; 8 nucleotides align to TRBD1. Germline V gives CDR1 SNHLY, CDR2 FYNNEI. There are 14 residues in the CDR3. V lost 6 bases, J lost 7 bases, and 7 bases stayed unmatched. CDR3 in amino acids: CASRETGAGEKLFF. For the CDR3, the DNA is TGTGCCAGCAGAGAGACAGGGGCAGGTGAAAAACTGTTTTTT.

The V call is TRBV28, the J call TRBJ2-5; 10 bases line up with TRBD2. CDR1 and CDR2 from the germline V gene are MDHEN and SYDVKM. The ends lost 2 bases at V and 4 bases at J; junction bases unmatched: 13. This CDR3 region has 18 residues. Written as DNA, the CDR3 is TGTGCCAGCAGTTTAGTTAGGCAGGGGACTAGCGAGGGAGAGACCCAGTACTTC. Residues: CASSLVRQGTSEGETQYF. Based on the CDR3 plus reference TRBV28 and TRBJ2-5, the full variable domain is DVKVTQSSRYLVKRTGEKVFLECVQDMDHENMFWYRQDPGLGLRLIYFSYDVKMKEKGDIPEGYSVSREKKERFSLILESASTNQTSMYLCASSLVRQGTSEGETQYFGPGTRLLVL.

The J gene is TRBJ1-2, the V gene TRBV19; 7 bases align to TRBD1. Unmatched junction bases numbered 11, after V lost 6 bases and J lost 7 bases. The germline V gene encodes CDR1 LNHDA and CDR2 SQIVND (reference sequence). There are 14 residues in the CDR3. CDR3 DNA sequence: TGTGCCAGTAGATACGACAGGGTCTCATCTGGCTACACCTTC. It codes for CASRYDRVSSGYTF.

V and J are TRBV6-1 and TRBJ2-7; TRBD1 is a possible D gene (7 bases). Per germline, CDR1 MNHNS and CDR2 SASEGT. With 10 bases removed from V and 0 bases from J, the gap between germline ends came to 16 bases. The CDR3 loop spans 14 amino acids. CDR3 in amino acids: CATTNRGLSYEQYF. CDR3 DNA: TGTGCCACCACCAACAGGGGACTCTCCTACGAGCAGTACTTC.

V is TRBV19 and J is TRBJ2-2; no firm D call. Trimming shortened V by 11 bases and J by 10 bases, and 20 bases separated the two germline ends. Germline assignment: CDR1 LNHDA and CDR2 SQIVND (reference sequence). The CDR3 extends over 13 amino acids. The CDR3 coding sequence is TGTGCCTCCGTTGGCCAGGTTTCAGAGGAGCTGTTTTTT. It translates to CASVGQVSEELFF.

The chain links TRBV5-4 to TRBJ1-2; 7 nucleotides line up with TRBD1. J lost 4 bases, V lost 1 base, and 7 bases had no gene match. CDR1 and CDR2 (germline): SGHNT, YYREEE (reference sequence). CDR3 length equals 15 residues. CDR3 in DNA: TGTGCCAGCAGCTTGACGGGACAGCTTAGCTATGGCTACACCTTC. This sequence encodes CASSLTGQLSYGYTF.

The V call is TRBV2, the J call TRBJ1-2, with 11 nucleotides matching TRBD1. J gave up 12 bases and V 0 bases, and 3 bases lay outside the gene matches. CDR1 and CDR2 from the germline V gene are SNHLY and FYNNEI. This CDR3 contains 13 residues. CDR3 region: CASSEAGQGVNTF. CDR3 in DNA: TGTGCCAGCAGTGAAGCGGGACAGGGGGTGAACACCTTC.

The chain joins TRBV5-1 to TRBJ1-1; D is undetermined. V gave up 3 bases and J gave up 1 base, with 7 bases separating them. Germline CDR1 is SGHRS and CDR2 is YFSETQ. The CDR3 has 13 amino acids. CDR3 residues: CASSSGENTEAFF. The CDR3 DNA reads as TGCGCCAGCAGCTCTGGAGAGAACACTGAAGCTTTCTTT.

The chain employs TRBV9 and TRBJ2-7, with 9 bases that match TRBD2. Per germline, CDR1 SGDLS and CDR2 YYNGEE. The length of the CDR3 is 16 residues. Trimming took 4 bases from V and 4 from J; bases not matched to a gene: 12. The CDR3 DNA reads as TGTGCCAGCAGCTCGACTAGCGGTACTCGGCCTTACGAGCAGTACTTC. Encoded protein: CASSSTSGTRPYEQYF.

The V and J genes are TRBV11-2 and TRBJ2-2; maybe TRBD2 (6 bases). CDR1 and CDR2 (germline): SGHAT, FQNNGV. Trimming cost V 0 bases and J 8 bases, with 13 bases left between them. CDR3 length: 15 residues. The chain's CDR3 is CASSLEGLPLGELFF. For the CDR3, the DNA is TGTGCCAGCAGCTTAGAGGGACTTCCCTTAGGGGAGCTGTTTTTT. Together with reference TRBV11-2 and TRBJ2-2, the CDR3 gives the full variable domain: EAGVAQSPRYKIIEKRQSVAFWCNPISGHATLYWYQQILGQGPKLLIQFQNNGVVDDSQLPKDRFSAERLKGVDSTLKIQPAKLEDSAVYLCASSLEGLPLGELFFGEGSRLTVL.